Detailed here is one TCR beta chain. Its antigen is undetermined. The data are from a study of cytomegalovirus exposure and HLA in healthy donors. A multiplex PCR was run with 60 Vbeta primers and 13 Jbeta primers. TCRdb's copy holds only in-frame clones and misses some; the assay was immunoSEQ multiplex PCR. The sample has some 110,000 clones, approximately 79% seen once. Findings and caveats of the study: TRBV6-2, TRBV6-3 and some other V segments were excluded as indistinguishable. The study listed roughly 150 cytomegalovirus-associated TCR beta chains. Roughly uniform depth of sequencing across donors was assumed in presence/absence analyses.

Trimming cost V 6 bases and J 5 bases; bases outside gene matches: 8. This CDR3 is 15 amino acids long. CDR1 is MNHEY and CDR2 is SVGAGI in the germline V gene. The rearrangement joins TRBV6-5 to TRBJ1-3; 9 bases match TRBD1. The sequence came from a man between 60 and 70 years old in good health and CMV-seronegative. The specimen sequenced was PBMCs. The chain's CDR3 is CASRQDRGGRNTIYF. CDR3 nucleotides: TGTGCCAGCAGACAGGACAGGGGCGGCAGAAACACCATATATTTT.